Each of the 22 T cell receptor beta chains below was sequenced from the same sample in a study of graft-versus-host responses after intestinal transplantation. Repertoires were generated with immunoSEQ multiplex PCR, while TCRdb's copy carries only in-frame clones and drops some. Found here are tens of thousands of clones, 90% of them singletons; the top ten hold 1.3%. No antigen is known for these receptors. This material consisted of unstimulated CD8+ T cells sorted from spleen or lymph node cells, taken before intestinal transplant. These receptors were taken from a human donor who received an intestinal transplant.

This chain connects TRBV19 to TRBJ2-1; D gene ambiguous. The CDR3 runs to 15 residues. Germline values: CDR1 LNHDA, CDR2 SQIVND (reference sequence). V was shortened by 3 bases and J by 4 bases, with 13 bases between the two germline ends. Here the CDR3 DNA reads TGTGCCAGTAGTATCTCTCTAGACGGGTACAATGAGCAGTTCTTC. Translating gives CASSISLDGYNEQFF.

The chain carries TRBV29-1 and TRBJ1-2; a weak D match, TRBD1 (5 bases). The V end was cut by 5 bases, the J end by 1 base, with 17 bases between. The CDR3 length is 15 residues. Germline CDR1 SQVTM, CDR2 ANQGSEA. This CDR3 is CSVLGSTVGNYGYTF. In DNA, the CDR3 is TGCAGCGTTCTGGGGTCGACAGTAGGTAACTATGGCTACACCTTC.

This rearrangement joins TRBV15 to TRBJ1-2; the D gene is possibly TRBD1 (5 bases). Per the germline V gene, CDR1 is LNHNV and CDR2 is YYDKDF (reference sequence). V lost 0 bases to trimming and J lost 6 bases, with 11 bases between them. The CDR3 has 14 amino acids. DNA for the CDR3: TGTGCCACCAGCAGAGAGAGGCAGGGAAATGGCTACACCTTC. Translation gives CATSRERQGNGYTF.

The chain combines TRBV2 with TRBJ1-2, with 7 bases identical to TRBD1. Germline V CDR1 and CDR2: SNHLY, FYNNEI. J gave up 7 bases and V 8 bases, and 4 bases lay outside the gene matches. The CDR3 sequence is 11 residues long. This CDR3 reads CASPQGVGYTF. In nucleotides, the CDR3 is TGTGCCAGCCCCCAGGGGGTTGGCTACACCTTC. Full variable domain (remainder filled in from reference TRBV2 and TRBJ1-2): EPEVTQTPSHQVTQMGQEVILRCVPISNHLYFYWYRQILGQKVEFLVSFYNNEISEKSEIFDDQFSVERPDGSNFTLKIRSTKLEDSAMYFCASPQGVGYTFGSGTRLTVV.

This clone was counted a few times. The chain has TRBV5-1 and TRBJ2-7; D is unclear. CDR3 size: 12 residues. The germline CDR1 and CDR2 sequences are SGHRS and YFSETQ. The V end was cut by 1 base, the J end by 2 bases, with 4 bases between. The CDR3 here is CASSLSAYEQYF. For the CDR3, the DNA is TGCGCCAGCAGCTTGTCAGCCTACGAGCAGTACTTC.

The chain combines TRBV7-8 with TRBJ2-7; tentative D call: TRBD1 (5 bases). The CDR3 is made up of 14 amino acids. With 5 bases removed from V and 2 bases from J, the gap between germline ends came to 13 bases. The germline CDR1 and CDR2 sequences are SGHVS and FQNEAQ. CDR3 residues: CASSPRPTAYEQYF. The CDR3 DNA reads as TGTGCCAGCAGCCCCCGACCGACAGCCTACGAGCAGTACTTC.

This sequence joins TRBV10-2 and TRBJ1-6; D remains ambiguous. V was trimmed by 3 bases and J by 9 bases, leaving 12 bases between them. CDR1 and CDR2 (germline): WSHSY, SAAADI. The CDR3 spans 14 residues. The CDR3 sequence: CASSDYIVTSPLHF. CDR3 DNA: TGCGCCAGCAGTGATTATATAGTCACTTCACCCCTCCACTTT.

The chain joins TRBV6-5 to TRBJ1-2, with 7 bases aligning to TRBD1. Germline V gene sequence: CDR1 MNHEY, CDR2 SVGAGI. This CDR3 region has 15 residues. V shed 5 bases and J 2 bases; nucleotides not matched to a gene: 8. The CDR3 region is CASSTWDRKNYGYTF. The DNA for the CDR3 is TGTGCCAGCAGTACCTGGGACAGAAAAAACTATGGCTACACCTTC.

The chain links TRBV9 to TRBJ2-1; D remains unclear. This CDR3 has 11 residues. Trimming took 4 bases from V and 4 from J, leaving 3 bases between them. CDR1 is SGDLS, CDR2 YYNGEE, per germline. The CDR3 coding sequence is TGTGCCAGCAGCCAGTACAATGAGCAGTTCTTC. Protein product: CASSQYNEQFF.

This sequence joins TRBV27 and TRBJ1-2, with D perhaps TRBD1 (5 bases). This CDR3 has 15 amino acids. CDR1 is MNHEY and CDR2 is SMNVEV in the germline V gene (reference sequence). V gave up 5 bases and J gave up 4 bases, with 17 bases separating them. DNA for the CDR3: TGTGCCAGCAGTCCCCCCGGGGGGGGAAGCTATGGCTACACCTTC. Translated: CASSPPGGGSYGYTF.

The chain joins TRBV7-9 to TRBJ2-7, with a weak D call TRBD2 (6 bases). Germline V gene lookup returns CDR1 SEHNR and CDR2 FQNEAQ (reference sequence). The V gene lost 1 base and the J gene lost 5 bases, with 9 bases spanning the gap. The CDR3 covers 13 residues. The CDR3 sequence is CASSLVGGDEQYF. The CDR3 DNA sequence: TGTGCCAGCAGCTTAGTAGGAGGGGACGAGCAGTACTTC.

This chain's CDR3 is CSVWENANYGYTF. In DNA form, the CDR3 reads TGCAGCGTCTGGGAGAACGCTAACTATGGCTACACCTTC. This chain links TRBV29-1 with TRBJ1-2; D is unclear. V lost 6 bases, J lost 0 bases, and 11 bases lay in between. The CDR3 sequence is 13 residues long. CDR1 and CDR2 (germline): SQVTM, ANQGSEA. The whole variable domain, filled in from reference TRBV29-1 and TRBJ1-2, reads SAVISQKPSRDICQRGTSLTIQCQVDSQVTMMFWYRQQPGQSLTLIATANQGSEATYESGFVIDKFPISRPNLTFSTLTVSNMSPEDSSIYLCSVWENANYGYTFGSGTRLTVV.

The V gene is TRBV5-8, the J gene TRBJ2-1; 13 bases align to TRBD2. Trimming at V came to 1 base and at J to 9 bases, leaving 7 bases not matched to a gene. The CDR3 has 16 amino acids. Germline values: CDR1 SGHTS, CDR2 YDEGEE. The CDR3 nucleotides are TGTGCCAGCAGCTTGACTAGCGGGGGGGCCTTAGGTGAGCAGTTCTTC. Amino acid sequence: CASSLTSGGALGEQFF.

CDR3 loop: CASNLGYNEQFF. CDR3 DNA: TGTGCCAGCAACCTCGGGTACAATGAGCAGTTCTTC. The chain uses TRBV5-6 and TRBJ2-1; no firm D call. Trimming stripped 6 bases from V and 4 bases from J, with 8 bases between. Germline loops: CDR1 SGHDT, CDR2 YYEEEE. The CDR3 covers 12 residues. The full variable domain, with the rest looked up from reference TRBV5-6 and TRBJ2-1, is DAGVTQSPTHLIKTRGQQVTLRCSPKSGHDTVSWYQQALGQGPQFIFQYYEEEERQRGNFPDRFSGHQFPNYSSELNVNALLLGDSALYLCASNLGYNEQFFGPGTRLTVL.

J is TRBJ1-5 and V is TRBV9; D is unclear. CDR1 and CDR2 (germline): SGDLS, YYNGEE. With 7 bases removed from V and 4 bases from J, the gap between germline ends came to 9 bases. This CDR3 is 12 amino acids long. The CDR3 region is CASGGPNQPQHF. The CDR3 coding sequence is TGTGCCAGCGGAGGGCCGAATCAGCCCCAGCATTTT.

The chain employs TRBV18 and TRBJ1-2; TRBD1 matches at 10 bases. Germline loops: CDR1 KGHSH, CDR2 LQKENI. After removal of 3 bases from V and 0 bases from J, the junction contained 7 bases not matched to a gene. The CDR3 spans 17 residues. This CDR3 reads CASSPKSGTGANYGYTF. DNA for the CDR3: TGTGCCAGCTCACCTAAATCCGGGACAGGGGCTAACTATGGCTACACCTTC.

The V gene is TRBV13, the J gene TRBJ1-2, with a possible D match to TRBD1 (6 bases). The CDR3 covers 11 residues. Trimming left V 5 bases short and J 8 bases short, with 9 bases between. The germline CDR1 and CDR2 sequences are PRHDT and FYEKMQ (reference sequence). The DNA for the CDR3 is TGTGCCAGCAGCGACAGGTACGGCTACACCTTC. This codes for CASSDRYGYTF.

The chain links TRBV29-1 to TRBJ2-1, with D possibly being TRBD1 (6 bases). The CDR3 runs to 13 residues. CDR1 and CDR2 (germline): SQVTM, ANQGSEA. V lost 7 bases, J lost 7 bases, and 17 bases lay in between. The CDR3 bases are TGCAGCGGAATACAGGGAACCCAAAATGAGCAGTTCTTC. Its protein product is CSGIQGTQNEQFF.

The CDR3 here is CASSQDGRNEAFF. CDR3 sequence (DNA): TGCGCCAGCAGCCAAGATGGCAGGAATGAAGCTTTCTTT. The chain links TRBV4-1 to TRBJ1-1; D is unclear. There are 13 residues in the CDR3. Trimming stripped 0 bases from V and 7 bases from J, with 9 bases between. Looked up from germline, CDR1 is MGHRA and CDR2 is YSYEKL.

The CDR3 sequence: CASSVTDNYGYTF. As DNA, the CDR3 is TGTGCCAGCAGCGTTACAGACAACTATGGCTACACCTTC. The chain joins TRBV9 to TRBJ1-2; no definite D call. CDR3 length: 13 amino acids. The V end lost 2 bases, the J end lost 2 bases, and 7 bases lay between the germline ends. Per the germline V gene, CDR1 is SGDLS and CDR2 is YYNGEE.

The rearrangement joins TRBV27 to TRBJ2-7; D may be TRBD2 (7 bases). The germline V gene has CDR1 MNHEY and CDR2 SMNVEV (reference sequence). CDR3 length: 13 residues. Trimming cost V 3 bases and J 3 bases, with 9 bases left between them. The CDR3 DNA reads TGTGCCAGCAGTTTGGGGGGGCGCTACGAGCAGTACTTC. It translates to CASSLGGRYEQYF.

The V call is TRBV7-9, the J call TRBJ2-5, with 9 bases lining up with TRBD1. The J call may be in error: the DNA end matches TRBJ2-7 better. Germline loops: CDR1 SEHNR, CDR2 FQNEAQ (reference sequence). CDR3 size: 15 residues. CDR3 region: CASSPTGQGYYEQYF. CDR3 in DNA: TGTGCCAGCAGCCCCACGGGACAGGGTTACTACGAGCAGTACTTC.